This T cell receptor (beta chain) is drawn from a study of blood T cell repertoires in COVID-19. Authors' processing steps: Amplification with reference gene primers provided the estimates of nucleated cell counts. Data came from immunoSEQ multiplex PCR; TCRdb stores just in-frame clones and leaves some out. That table gives V, J and clone size, and the DNA gave D and trimming. The repertoire holds around 140,000 clones, with about four fifths as singletons. The sequenced sample consisted of peripheral blood. The receptor was derived from a man in his fifties or sixties with acute or convalescent COVID-19.

CDR3 in DNA: TGTGCCAGTAGTATTGGAAGCGGGACAGGGTCTACCAACGTCCTGACTTTC. It codes for CASSIGSGTGSTNVLTF. The chain uses TRBV19 and TRBJ2-6; TRBD1 matches 9 bases. From germline, CDR1 is LNHDA and CDR2 SQIVND (reference sequence). V lost 3 bases to trimming and J lost 8 bases; unmatched junction nucleotides: 11. There are 17 residues in the CDR3.